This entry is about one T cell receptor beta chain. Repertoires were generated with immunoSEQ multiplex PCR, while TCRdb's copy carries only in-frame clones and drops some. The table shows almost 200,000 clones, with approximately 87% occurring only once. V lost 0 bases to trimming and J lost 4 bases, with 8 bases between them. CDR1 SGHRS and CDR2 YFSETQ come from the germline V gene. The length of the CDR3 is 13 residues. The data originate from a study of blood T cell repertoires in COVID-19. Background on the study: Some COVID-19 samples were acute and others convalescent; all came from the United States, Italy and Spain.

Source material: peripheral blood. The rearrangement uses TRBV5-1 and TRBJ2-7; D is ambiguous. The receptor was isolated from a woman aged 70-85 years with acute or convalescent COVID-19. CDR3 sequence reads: CASSLVPGYEQYF. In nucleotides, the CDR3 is TGCGCCAGCAGCTTGGTCCCAGGTTACGAGCAGTACTTC.